This T cell receptor beta chain was captured by sequencing in a study of shared clonotypes between healthy human individuals. Regarding the study as a whole: A reduction in generation probabilities was seen for non-shared clonotypes relative to those shared by all four donors. Large depth notwithstanding, sorted-subset sequencing proved incomplete by rarefaction.

This CDR3 is 16 amino acids long. Germline values: CDR1 PRHDT, CDR2 FYEKMQ (reference sequence). V lost 1 base and J lost 4, with 15 bases in between. Concerning this clone: What it binds is not known.

The assay was immunoSEQ multiplex PCR, and TCRdb's table has in-frame clones only and misses some. Among 600,000 to 750,000 clones listed, around 72% were seen once. Memory CD4+ cells were the fraction left after CD45RA+ naive selection. This sequence joins TRBV13 and TRBJ2-3; the D gene is possibly TRBD2 (5 bases). This receptor was identified in a woman between 25 and 40 years old in good health. Sequenced: memory CD4+ T cells sorted from blood. Indicated subset: CD45RA-negative fraction. In DNA form, the CDR3 reads TGTGCCAGCAGCTTAGAGTCCGGGGAGAGCCCAGATACGCAGTATTTT. Translated, it gives CASSLESGESPDTQYF.